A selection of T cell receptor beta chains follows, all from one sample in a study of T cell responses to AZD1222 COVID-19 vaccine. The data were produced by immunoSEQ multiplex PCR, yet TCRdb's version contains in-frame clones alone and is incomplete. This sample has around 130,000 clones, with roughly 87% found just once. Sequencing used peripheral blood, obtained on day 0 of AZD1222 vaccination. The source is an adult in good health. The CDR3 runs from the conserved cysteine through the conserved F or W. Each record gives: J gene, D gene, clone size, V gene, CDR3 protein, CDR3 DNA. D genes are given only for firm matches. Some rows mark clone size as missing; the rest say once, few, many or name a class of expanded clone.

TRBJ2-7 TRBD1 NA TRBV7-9 CASRRTGRSYEQYF TGTGCCAGCAGGAGGACAGGGAGGTCCTACGAGCAGTACTTC
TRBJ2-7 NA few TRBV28 CASGGGGDPYEQYF TGTGCCAGTGGAGGGGGGGGCGATCCCTACGAGCAGTACTTC
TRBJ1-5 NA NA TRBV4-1 CASSHPGTPLKRNQPQHF TGCGCCAGCAGCCACCCGGGAACACCTTTAAAGAGGAATCAGCCCCAGCATTTT
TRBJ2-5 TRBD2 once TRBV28 CASSLVRAGEETQYF TGTGCCAGCAGTTTAGTCAGGGCGGGGGAAGAGACCCAGTACTTC
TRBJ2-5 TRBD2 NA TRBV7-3 CASSSTSGLQETQYF TGTGCCAGCAGCTCGACTAGCGGTCTACAAGAGACCCAGTACTTC
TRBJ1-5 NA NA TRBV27 CASSPTPGGGNQPQHF TGTGCCAGCAGCCCTACCCCGGGGGGGGGCAATCAGCCCCAGCATTTT
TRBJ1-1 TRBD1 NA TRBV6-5 CASTPGGDNTEAFF TGTGCCAGCACCCCAGGGGGCGATAACACTGAAGCTTTCTTT
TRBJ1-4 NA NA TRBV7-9 CASSRQGVGEKLFF TGTGCCAGCAGCCGGCAGGGTGTCGGGGAAAAACTGTTTTTT
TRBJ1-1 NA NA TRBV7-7 CASSPGLGGRVNTEAFF TGTGCCAGCAGCCCAGGGTTGGGGGGTCGGGTGAACACTGAAGCTTTCTTT
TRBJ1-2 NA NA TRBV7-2 CASSPIRRQENYGYTF TGTGCCAGCAGCCCCATCCGCAGACAGGAGAACTATGGCTACACCTTC
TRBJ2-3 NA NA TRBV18 CASSPPSTDTQYF TGTGCCAGCTCACCACCGTCCACAGATACGCAGTATTTT
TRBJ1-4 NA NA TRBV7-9 CASSPSTNEKLFF TGTGCCAGCAGCCCCTCAACTAATGAAAAACTGTTTTTT
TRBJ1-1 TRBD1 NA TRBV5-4 CASNTGGYTEAFF TGTGCCAGCAACACAGGGGGATACACTGAAGCTTTCTTT
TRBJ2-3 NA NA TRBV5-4 CASSSLGTDTQYF TGTGCCAGCAGCTCCCTGGGCACAGATACGCAGTATTTT
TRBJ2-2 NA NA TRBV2 CASRAYGGELFF TGTGCCAGCAGAGCCTATGGCGGGGAGCTGTTTTTT
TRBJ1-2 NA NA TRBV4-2 CASSQDFSENYGYTF TGTGCCAGCAGCCAAGATTTCTCAGAGAACTATGGCTATACCTTC
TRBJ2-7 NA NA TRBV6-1 CASSEWRAGDSHEQYF TGTGCCAGCAGTGAATGGCGGGCAGGGGATTCCCACGAGCAGTACTTC
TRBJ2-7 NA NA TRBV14 CASSHFNEQYF TGTGCCAGCAGCCATTTTAACGAGCAGTACTTC
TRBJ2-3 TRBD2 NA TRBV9 CASSVGIAGDSTDTQYF TGTGCCAGCAGCGTAGGGATAGCGGGGGATAGCACAGATACGCAGTATTTT
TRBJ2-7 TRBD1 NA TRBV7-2 CASSSTGGSNEQYF TGTGCCAGCAGCTCGACAGGGGGTTCCAACGAGCAGTACTTC
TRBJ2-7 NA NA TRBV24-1 CATSDSGTLPYEQYF TGTGCCACCAGTGATTCCGGGACTTTACCCTACGAGCAGTACTTC
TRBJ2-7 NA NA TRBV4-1 CASSQHRGKTYEQYF TGCGCCAGCAGCCAACATCGGGGGAAGACCTACGAGCAGTACTTC
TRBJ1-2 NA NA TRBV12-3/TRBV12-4 CASSLKANYGYTF TGTGCCAGCAGTTTAAAGGCAAACTATGGCTACACCTTC
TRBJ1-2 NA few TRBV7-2 CASSLKGSEVYGYTF TGTGCCAGCAGCTTAAAGGGCTCGGAAGTCTATGGCTACACCTTC
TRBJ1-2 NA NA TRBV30 CALDGALGGYTF TGTGCCTTGGACGGCGCCCTTGGGGGCTACACCTTC
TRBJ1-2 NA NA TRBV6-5 CASSLITAPLKGYTF TGTGCCAGCAGTCTAATTACGGCCCCCTTAAAGGGCTACACCTTC
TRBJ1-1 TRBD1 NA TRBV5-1 CASSPRTGGVNTEAFF TGCGCCAGCAGCCCCAGGACAGGGGGGGTGAACACTGAAGCTTTCTTT
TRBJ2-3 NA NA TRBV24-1 CATSEPGETSTDTQYF TGTGCCACCAGTGAGCCGGGAGAAACTAGCACAGATACGCAGTATTTT
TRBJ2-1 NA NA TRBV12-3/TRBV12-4 CASSLEYFNEQFF TGTGCCAGCAGTTTAGAGTACTTTAATGAGCAGTTCTTC
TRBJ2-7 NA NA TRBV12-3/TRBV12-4 CASSSGATYEQYF TGTGCCAGCAGTTCAGGGGCGACCTACGAGCAGTACTTC
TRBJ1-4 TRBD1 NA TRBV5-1 CASSWTGTVEKLFF TGCGCCAGCAGCTGGACCGGGACAGTCGAAAAACTGTTTTTT
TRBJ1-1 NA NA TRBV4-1 CASSQYNDNTEAFF TGCGCCAGCAGCCAGTACAATGATAACACTGAAGCTTTCTTT
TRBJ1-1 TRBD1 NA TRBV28 CASSKTGRVTEAFF TGTGCCAGCAGCAAGACAGGGCGGGTCACTGAAGCTTTCTTT
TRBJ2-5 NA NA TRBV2 CASSAQTQYF TGTGCCAGCAGTGCTCAGACCCAGTACTTC
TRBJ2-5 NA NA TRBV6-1 CASSEVPGESQYF TGTGCCAGCAGTGAGGTCCCGGGGGAGTCCCAGTACTTC
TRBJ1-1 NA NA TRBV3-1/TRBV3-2 CASSHDGNTEAFF TGTGCCAGCAGCCACGACGGGAACACTGAAGCTTTCTTT
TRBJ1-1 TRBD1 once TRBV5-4 CASSRGTESYTEAFF TGTGCCAGCAGCCGCGGGACAGAAAGTTACACTGAAGCTTTCTTT
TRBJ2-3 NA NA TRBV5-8 CASTSGDTQYF TGTGCCAGCACCTCGGGAGATACGCAGTATTTT
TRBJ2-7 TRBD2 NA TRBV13 CASSPNGAGGDHEQYF TGTGCCAGCAGCCCAAATGGAGCCGGGGGGGACCACGAGCAGTACTTC
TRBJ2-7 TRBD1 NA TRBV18 CASSPPRGRQGSYEQYF TGTGCCAGCTCACCACCCAGGGGCCGACAGGGCTCCTACGAGCAGTACTTC
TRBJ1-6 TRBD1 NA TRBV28 CASSLSGTGYSPLHF TGTGCCAGCAGTTTATCCGGGACAGGGTACTCACCCCTCCACTTT
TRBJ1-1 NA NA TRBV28 CASSSSSRVNTEAFF TGTGCCAGCAGTTCCTCTTCCCGGGTGAACACTGAAGCTTTCTTT
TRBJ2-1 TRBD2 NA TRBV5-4 CASSPGLAGTWNEQFF TGTGCCAGCAGCCCCGGACTAGCGGGCACTTGGAATGAGCAGTTCTTC
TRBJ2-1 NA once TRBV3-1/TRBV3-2 CASSRKSAISYNEQFF TGTGCCAGCAGCCGGAAGAGCGCGATCTCCTACAATGAGCAGTTCTTC
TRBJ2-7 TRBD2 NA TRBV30 CAWRVGGSSYEQYF TGTGCCTGGCGGGTCGGGGGGAGCTCCTACGAGCAGTACTTC
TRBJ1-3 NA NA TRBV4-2 CASRMGRGDTIYF TGTGCCAGCAGGATGGGGAGGGGCGACACCATATATTTT
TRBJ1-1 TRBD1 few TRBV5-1 CASSGPGQAEAFF TGCGCCAGCAGCGGGCCGGGACAGGCCGAAGCTTTCTTT
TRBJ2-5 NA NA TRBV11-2 CASSSGGAETQYF TGTGCCAGCAGCTCCGGAGGGGCAGAGACCCAGTACTTC
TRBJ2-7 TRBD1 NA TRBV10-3 CAITEQGPTGEQYF TGTGCCATCACAGAACAGGGGCCTACGGGGGAGCAGTACTTC